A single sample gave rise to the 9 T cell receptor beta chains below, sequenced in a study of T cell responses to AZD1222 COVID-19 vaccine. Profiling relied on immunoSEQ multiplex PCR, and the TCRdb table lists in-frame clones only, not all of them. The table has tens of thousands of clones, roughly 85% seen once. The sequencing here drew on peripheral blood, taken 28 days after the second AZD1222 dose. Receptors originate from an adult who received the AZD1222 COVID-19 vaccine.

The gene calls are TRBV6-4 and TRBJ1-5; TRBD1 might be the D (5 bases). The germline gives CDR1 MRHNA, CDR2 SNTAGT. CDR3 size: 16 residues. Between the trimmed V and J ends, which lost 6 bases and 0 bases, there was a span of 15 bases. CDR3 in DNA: TGTGCCAGCAGGAGGGACTGCCCCCCTAGCAATCAGCCCCAGCATTTT. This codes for CASRRDCPPSNQPQHF.

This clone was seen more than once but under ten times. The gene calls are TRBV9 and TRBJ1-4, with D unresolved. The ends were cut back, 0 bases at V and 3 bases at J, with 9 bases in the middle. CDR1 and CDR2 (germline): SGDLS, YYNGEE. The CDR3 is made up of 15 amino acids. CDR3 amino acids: CASSVVTGPNEKLFF. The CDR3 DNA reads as TGTGCCAGCAGCGTAGTGACTGGGCCTAATGAAAAACTGTTTTTT.

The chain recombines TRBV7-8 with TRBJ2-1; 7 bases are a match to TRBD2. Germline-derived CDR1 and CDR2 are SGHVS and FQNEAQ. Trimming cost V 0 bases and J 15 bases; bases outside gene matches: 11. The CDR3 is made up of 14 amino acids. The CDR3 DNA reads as TGTGCCAGCAGCTTAGCCCTAGGCGGGAGCCGTTGGTTCTTC. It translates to CASSLALGGSRWFF.

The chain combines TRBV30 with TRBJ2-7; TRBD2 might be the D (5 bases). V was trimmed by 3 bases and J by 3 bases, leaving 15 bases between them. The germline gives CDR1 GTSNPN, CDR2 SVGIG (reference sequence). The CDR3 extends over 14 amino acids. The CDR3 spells CAWRKGSVFYEQYF. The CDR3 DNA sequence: TGTGCCTGGAGAAAGGGTAGCGTGTTCTACGAGCAGTACTTC.

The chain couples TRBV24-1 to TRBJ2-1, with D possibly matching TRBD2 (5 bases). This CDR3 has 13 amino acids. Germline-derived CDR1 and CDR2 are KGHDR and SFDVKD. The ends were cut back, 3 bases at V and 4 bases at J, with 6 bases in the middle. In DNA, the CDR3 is TGTGCCACCAGTGATAGCGGATACAATGAGCAGTTCTTC. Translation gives CATSDSGYNEQFF.

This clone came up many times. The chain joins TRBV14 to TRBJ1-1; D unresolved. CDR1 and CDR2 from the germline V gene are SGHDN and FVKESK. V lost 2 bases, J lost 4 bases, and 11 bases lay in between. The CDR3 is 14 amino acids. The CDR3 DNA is TGTGCCAGCAGCCAATCCCGGTGGCGCACTGAAGCTTTCTTT. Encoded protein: CASSQSRWRTEAFF.

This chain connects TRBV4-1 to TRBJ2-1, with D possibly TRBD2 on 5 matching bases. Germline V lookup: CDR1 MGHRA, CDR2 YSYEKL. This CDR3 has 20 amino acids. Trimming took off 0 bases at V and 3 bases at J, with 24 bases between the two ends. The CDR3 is CASSQDLSGLATAFYNEQFF. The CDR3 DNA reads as TGCGCCAGCAGCCAAGATCTTAGTGGGCTAGCAACAGCTTTCTACAATGAGCAGTTCTTC.

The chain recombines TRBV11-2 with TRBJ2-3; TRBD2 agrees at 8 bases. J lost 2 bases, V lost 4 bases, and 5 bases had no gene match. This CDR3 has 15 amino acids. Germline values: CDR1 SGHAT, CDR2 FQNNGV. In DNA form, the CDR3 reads TGTGCCAGCAGCTCGAGCGGGAGAGCCACAGATACGCAGTATTTT. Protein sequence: CASSSSGRATDTQYF.

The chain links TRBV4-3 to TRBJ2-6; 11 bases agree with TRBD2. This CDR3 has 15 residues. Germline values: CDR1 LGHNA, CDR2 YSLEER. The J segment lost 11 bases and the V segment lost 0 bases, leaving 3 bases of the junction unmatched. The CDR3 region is CASSQETSGNYVLTF. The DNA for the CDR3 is TGCGCCAGCAGCCAAGAGACTAGCGGGAATTACGTCCTGACTTTC.